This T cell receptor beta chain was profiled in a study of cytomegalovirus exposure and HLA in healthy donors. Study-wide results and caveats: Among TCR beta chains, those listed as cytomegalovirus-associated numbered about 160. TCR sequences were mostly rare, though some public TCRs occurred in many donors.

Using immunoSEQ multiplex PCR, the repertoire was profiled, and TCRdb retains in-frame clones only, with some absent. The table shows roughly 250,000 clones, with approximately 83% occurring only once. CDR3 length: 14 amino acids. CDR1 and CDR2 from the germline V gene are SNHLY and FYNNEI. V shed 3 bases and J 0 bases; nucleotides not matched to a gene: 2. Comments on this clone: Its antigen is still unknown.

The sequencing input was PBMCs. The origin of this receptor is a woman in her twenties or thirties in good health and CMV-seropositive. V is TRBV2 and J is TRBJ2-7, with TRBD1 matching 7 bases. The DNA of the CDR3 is TGTGCCAGCAGTGATCAGGGGGTCTCCTACGAGCAGTACTTC. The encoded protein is CASSDQGVSYEQYF.